The rows below give T cell receptor beta chains drawn from one sample of a study of cytomegalovirus exposure and HLA in healthy donors. TCRdb keeps only in-frame clones here, not all; method: immunoSEQ multiplex PCR. The sample shows under 95,000 clones, about four fifths of them seen only once. Sequencing was carried out using PBMCs. These receptors were collected from a woman in her thirties or forties in good health and CMV-seropositive. The CDR3 runs from the conserved cysteine through the conserved F or W. D genes are given only for firm matches. The size entry is marked missing in some rows and otherwise reads once, few, many or a size class.

D gene	clone size	J gene	CDR3 length	V gene	CDR3 protein	CDR3 DNA
NA	NA	TRBJ1-1	13	TRBV27	CASSFGGTVEAFF	TGTGCCAGCAGTTTCGGGGGGACCGTAGAAGCTTTCTTT
NA	NA	TRBJ2-7	15	TRBV7-8	CASSLTGLSVYEQYF	TGTGCCAGCAGCCTTACAGGGTTGTCGGTCTACGAGCAGTACTTC
NA	NA	TRBJ1-1	14	TRBV5-1	CASSWQGGDTEAFF	TGCGCCAGCAGCTGGCAGGGTGGTGACACTGAAGCTTTCTTT
NA	NA	TRBJ1-5	13	TRBV6-1	CASSENRNQPQHF	TGTGCCAGCAGTGAAAACAGGAATCAGCCCCAGCATTTT
NA	NA	TRBJ1-1	13	TRBV27	CASSFGGGTEAFF	TGTGCCAGCAGTTTCGGGGGGGGCACTGAAGCTTTCTTT
TRBD2	NA	TRBJ2-2	15	TRBV28	CASSLTSGHTGELFF	TGTGCCAGCAGTTTGACTAGCGGGCACACCGGGGAGCTGTTTTTT
NA	NA	TRBJ2-3	15	TRBV27	CASRPLGASTDTQYF	TGTGCCAGCAGGCCCCTTGGAGCTTCCACAGATACGCAGTATTTT
TRBD1	once	TRBJ2-3	14	TRBV11-2	CASSSRTGSDTQYF	TGTGCCAGCAGCTCGAGGACAGGGTCAGATACGCAGTATTTT
TRBD1	NA	TRBJ2-7	15	TRBV19	CASSSVQGAAYEQYF	TGTGCCAGTAGTAGCGTACAGGGGGCTGCCTACGAGCAGTACTTC
TRBD1	NA	TRBJ1-6	16	TRBV27	CASRTLDRPYNSPLHF	TGTGCCAGCAGGACCCTGGACAGGCCTTATAATTCACCCCTCCACTTT
TRBD2	NA	TRBJ2-1	14	TRBV9	CASSVYLADNEQFF	TGTGCCAGCAGCGTTTACCTAGCGGACAATGAGCAGTTCTTC
TRBD1	NA	TRBJ2-3	15	TRBV28	CASSFGDRRTDTQYF	TGTGCCAGCAGTTTCGGGGACAGGCGCACAGATACGCAGTATTTT
TRBD2	NA	TRBJ2-5	18	TRBV5-1	CASSLGFGAGALQETQYF	TGCGCCAGCAGCTTGGGATTTGGAGCGGGGGCCCTCCAAGAGACCCAGTACTTC
TRBD1	NA	TRBJ2-5	16	TRBV29-1	CSVEDGGRGRRETQYF	TGCAGCGTTGAAGACGGGGGCAGGGGGCGCAGGGAGACCCAGTACTTC
TRBD1	NA	TRBJ1-1	13	TRBV6-1	CASTPGQGWEAFF	TGTGCCAGCACCCCGGGACAGGGGTGGGAGGCTTTCTTT
TRBD1	once	TRBJ1-4	17	TRBV7-9	CASSPGQGALGGEKLFF	TGTGCCAGCAGCCCCGGACAGGGGGCGTTAGGGGGTGAAAAACTGTTTTTT
NA	NA	TRBJ2-5	11	TRBV20-1	CSARDLNGAHF	TGCAGTGCTAGAGATTTAAACGGAGCACACTTC
NA	once	TRBJ1-2	13	TRBV5-6	CASSTITVGGYTF	TGTGCCAGCAGCACAATCACAGTGGGTGGCTACACCTTC
TRBD1	NA	TRBJ1-2	14	TRBV7-9	CASSPPRGLRGYTF	TGTGCCAGCAGCCCCCCCAGGGGGCTAAGGGGCTACACCTTC
TRBD2	NA	TRBJ2-3	16	TRBV4-3	CASSQGVAGVTDTQYF	TGCGCCAGCAGCCAAGGAGTAGCGGGAGTCACAGATACGCAGTATTTT
NA	NA	TRBJ2-3	11	TRBV7-6	CAAASADTQYF	TGTGCCGCGGCCTCCGCAGATACGCAGTATTTT
NA	NA	TRBJ1-5	15	TRBV15	CATSRERYSNQPQHF	TGTGCCACCAGCAGAGAGAGGTATAGCAATCAGCCCCAGCATTTT
TRBD2	NA	TRBJ2-7	14	TRBV29-1	CSVEPAGGTYEQYF	TGCAGCGTTGAGCCCGCGGGAGGTACCTACGAGCAGTACTTC
NA	NA	TRBJ1-4	14	TRBV6-5	CASSYGGADEKLFF	TGTGCCAGCAGTTACGGGGGGGCAGATGAAAAACTGTTTTTT
TRBD1	NA	TRBJ2-7	12	TRBV28	CASSLPGTGPYF	TGTGCCAGCAGTTTACCCGGGACAGGGCCGTACTTC
NA	NA	TRBJ1-1	12	TRBV7-9	CASSLAGGAAFF	TGTGCCAGCAGCTTGGCGGGAGGTGCAGCTTTCTTT
NA	NA	TRBJ1-1	13	TRBV28	CASIRGVIDQAFF	TGTGCCAGCATCCGAGGCGTAATTGATCAAGCTTTCTTT
TRBD1	NA	TRBJ1-2	13	TRBV28	CASSSKGAYGYTF	TGTGCCAGCAGTTCTAAGGGGGCCTATGGCTACACCTTC
NA	NA	TRBJ2-5	15	TRBV28	CASSLAGTRVGTQYF	TGTGCCAGCAGTCTCGCCGGGACACGGGTAGGGACCCAGTACTTC
NA	NA	TRBJ2-7	13	TRBV5-1	CASSLIREGEQYF	TGCGCCAGCAGCTTGATTCGGGAAGGGGAGCAGTACTTC
NA	NA	TRBJ2-3	18	TRBV21-1	CASTSPTSSGGSTDTQYF	TGTGCCAGCACCTCACCTACCTCAAGCGGGGGAAGCACAGATACGCAGTATTTT
NA	NA	TRBJ1-2	13	TRBV7-9	CASSGRRDFGYTF	TGTGCCAGCAGCGGACGCCGGGACTTTGGCTACACCTTC
NA	NA	TRBJ2-2	14	TRBV5-1	CASSEPTSPRELFF	TGCGCCAGCAGCGAACCGACTAGTCCCAGGGAGCTGTTTTTT
TRBD1	NA	TRBJ2-5	20	TRBV6-7	CASKILTGDKITPSPSAQYF	TGTGCCAGCAAAATCTTAACAGGGGATAAAATAACCCCGTCACCGTCGGCCCAGTACTTC
NA	NA	TRBJ1-2	15	TRBV19	CASSIVGRHTYGYTF	TGTGCCAGTAGTATTGTTGGGAGACATACCTATGGCTACACCTTC
TRBD1	NA	TRBJ2-1	14	TRBV9	CASSPRTGYNEQFF	TGTGCCAGCAGCCCCCGGACAGGGTATAATGAGCAGTTCTTC
NA	NA	TRBJ1-1	14	TRBV29-1	CSVELQGLGTEAFF	TGCAGCGTTGAATTGCAGGGGTTGGGCACTGAAGCTTTCTTT
NA	once	TRBJ2-2	15	TRBV15	CATSRDRQATGELFF	TGTGCCACCAGCAGAGATCGGCAGGCCACCGGGGAGCTGTTTTTT
TRBD1	few	TRBJ1-2	11	TRBV25-1	CASSQGGGYTF	TGTGCCAGCAGTCAGGGGGGCGGCTACACCTTC
NA	NA	TRBJ2-5	14	TRBV5-4	CASSAGVVQETQYF	TGTGCCAGCAGCGCCGGGGTAGTACAAGAGACCCAGTACTTC
NA	NA	TRBJ2-1	13	TRBV6-1	CASRDAGFLEQFF	TGTGCCAGCCGAGATGCGGGGTTTCTAGAGCAGTTCTTC